The clone carrying this T cell receptor (beta chain) was observed a handful of times. Its antigen is undetermined. Researchers took RNA transcripts and amplified the TCR beta CDR3 regions from them. The TCR CDR3 was amplified in a first-round RT-PCR using the HTBI primer set. TCRdb passed the multiplex PCR reads through MiXCR, listing each CDR3 protein once. Of a few hundred thousand distinct CDR3 sequences in the sample, about 20% were seen once. Looked up from germline, CDR1 is DFQATT and CDR2 is SNEGSKA (reference sequence). V was clipped by 3 bases and J by 9 bases, with 18 bases between them. The CDR3 runs 13 residues. PBMCs came from 10 ml fresh peripheral blood. This entry belongs to a study of T cells in Graves' hyperthyroidism and ophthalmopathy. Whole-study results and caveats: Ophthalmopathy onset followed model prediction by a median roughly 6.5 months. Appearing also in blood were most of the thyroid clonotypes expanded above 0.001. From stable hyperthyroidism, ophthalmopathy was set apart by a 13 V-J model.

Sequences were obtained from blood. This TCR came from a woman between 65 and 79 years old with Graves' ophthalmopathy. The chain uses TRBV20-1 and TRBJ2-7, with D possibly being TRBD2 (5 bases). The CDR3, as DNA: TGCAGTGCTAGTACCGGGGAACCCCTTTGGCAGTACTTC. Its translation is CSASTGEPLWQYF.